The rows below give T cell receptor beta chains drawn from one sample of a study of post-analysis software for immune sequencing data. One entry per CDR3 protein results from TCRdb running MiXCR on the PCR reads. Of roughly 800,000 distinct CDR3 sequences in the sample, roughly 50% are singletons; the top ten hold around 4.5%. Material for sequencing was blood. The receptor set was obtained from a girl between 5 and 17 years old with multiple sclerosis. Both conserved end residues are part of each CDR3.

v_call	j_call	cdr3_aa
TRBV14	TRBJ2-7	CASSRRVTYEQYF
TRBV12-3/TRBV12-4	TRBJ1-2	CASSRDRVYGYTF
TRBV20-1	TRBJ2-7	CSAREGPPYEQYF
TRBV6-6	.	CASSTTWTGRGEQYF
TRBV6-5	TRBJ2-1	CASSYLGVGGYNEQFF
TRBV3-1	TRBJ2-1	CASSQVMSGSSYNEQFF
TRBV10-3	TRBJ2-7	CAISDEGRKANEQYF
TRBV7-9	TRBJ1-2	CASSSPPGYTF
TRBV4-1	TRBJ2-3	CASSQDRGPTTDTQYF
TRBV20-1	TRBJ2-1	CSAKIPGLANEQFF
TRBV7-9	TRBJ2-3	CASSLTGRLKGDTQYF
TRBV5-1	TRBJ1-2	CASSQGQGAEGVGYTF
TRBV5-1	TRBJ2-5	CASSLGVWGGRETQYF
TRBV7-9	TRBJ1-2	CASRDRVPNYGYTF
TRBV7-2	.	CASKRGSGETQYF
TRBV6-6	TRBJ2-1	CASSYIPNEQFF
TRBV7-2	TRBJ2-7	CASSVYGGSYEQYF
TRBV27	TRBJ1-6	CASSGPNSPLHF
TRBV29-1	TRBJ2-1	CSAADSYNEQFF
TRBV5-1	TRBJ2-7	CASRTSQRGAYEQYF
TRBV7-3	TRBJ2-3	CASSQRSGDTQYF
TRBV10-3	TRBJ2-1	CAISEGSGFDNEQFF
TRBV7-3	TRBJ2-1	CASSLKAHDSRVHSYNEQFF
TRBV5-1	TRBJ2-7	CASSLYTGQFRYEQYF
TRBV6-2/TRBV6-3	TRBJ2-1	CASSAQGAGINEQFF
TRBV20-1	TRBJ2-5	CSASVAGRQETQYF
TRBV13	.	CASSFDRKTYEQYF
TRBV7-6	TRBJ1-5	CASSLGGPGGNQPQHF
TRBV20-1	TRBJ2-1	CSAESSSSYNEQFF
TRBV20-1	TRBJ2-3	CSAGGTSGDTQYF
TRBV29-1	TRBJ2-1	CSVEGVDREGYNEQFF
TRBV29-1	TRBJ2-3	CSSNPGLRTDTQYF
TRBV27	TRBJ1-2	CASSLDDRGYGYTF
TRBV6-1	TRBJ2-7	CASIGNEQYF
TRBV4-1	TRBJ2-7	CASSQDHGRMAYEQYF
TRBV6-1	TRBJ2-1	CASDRTIREQFF
TRBV10-3	TRBJ2-7	CAISGASGSSYEQYF
TRBV9	TRBJ2-1	CASSPHAGQGYNEQFF